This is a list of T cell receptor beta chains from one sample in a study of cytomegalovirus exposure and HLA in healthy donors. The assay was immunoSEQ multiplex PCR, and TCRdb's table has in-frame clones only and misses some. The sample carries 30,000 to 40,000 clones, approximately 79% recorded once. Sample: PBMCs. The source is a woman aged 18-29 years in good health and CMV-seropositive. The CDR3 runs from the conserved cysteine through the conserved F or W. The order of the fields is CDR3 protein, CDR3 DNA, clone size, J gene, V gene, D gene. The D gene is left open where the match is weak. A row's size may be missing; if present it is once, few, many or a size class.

CDR3 protein: CSVGGGLAGRGYNEQFF; CDR3 DNA: TGCAGCGTTGGGGGGGGACTAGCGGGACGGGGCTACAATGAGCAGTTCTTC; clone size: .; J gene: TRBJ2-1; V gene: TRBV29-1; D gene: TRBD2
CDR3 protein: CASSVYSPGELFF; CDR3 DNA: TGTGCCAGCAGCGTGTACAGCCCGGGGGAGCTGTTTTTT; clone size: .; J gene: TRBJ2-2; V gene: TRBV9; D gene: .
CDR3 protein: CASSWGATSGATTDTQYF; CDR3 DNA: TGTGCCAGCAGCTGGGGGGCTACTAGCGGAGCTACCACAGATACGCAGTATTTT; clone size: .; J gene: TRBJ2-3; V gene: TRBV7-9; D gene: TRBD2
CDR3 protein: CASSSGDRGFITGNTIYF; CDR3 DNA: TGTGCCAGCAGCTCAGGGGACAGGGGTTTTATCACTGGAAACACCATATATTTT; clone size: .; J gene: TRBJ1-3; V gene: TRBV7-9; D gene: TRBD1
CDR3 protein: CASTSGTSNNEQFF; CDR3 DNA: TGTGCCAGCACGTCGGGGACTAGCAACAATGAGCAGTTCTTC; clone size: .; J gene: TRBJ2-1; V gene: TRBV25-1; D gene: TRBD2
CDR3 protein: CGSRDTREKLFF; CDR3 DNA: TGCGGATCCCGGGACACCCGGGAAAAACTGTTTTTT; clone size: .; J gene: TRBJ1-4; V gene: TRBV29-1; D gene: .
CDR3 protein: CASSLAGGPETQYF; CDR3 DNA: TGTGCCAGCAGCTTGGCGGGGGGGCCAGAGACCCAGTACTTC; clone size: .; J gene: TRBJ2-5; V gene: TRBV7-8; D gene: TRBD2
CDR3 protein: CASSVDLRGGALLETQYF; CDR3 DNA: TGTGCCAGCAGCGTAGATTTGCGGGGGGGAGCATTACTAGAGACCCAGTACTTC; clone size: once; J gene: TRBJ2-5; V gene: TRBV9; D gene: TRBD2
CDR3 protein: CASSPRTSASYEQYF; CDR3 DNA: TGCGCCAGCAGCCCGCGGACTAGCGCCTCCTACGAGCAGTACTTC; clone size: few; J gene: TRBJ2-7; V gene: TRBV5-1; D gene: TRBD2
CDR3 protein: CASSLDRGLTELFF; CDR3 DNA: TGCGCCAGCAGCCTCGACAGGGGGCTGACCGAACTGTTTTTT; clone size: once; J gene: TRBJ1-4; V gene: TRBV4-3; D gene: TRBD1
CDR3 protein: CASSHRGTNEKLFF; CDR3 DNA: TGTGCCAGCAGTCACAGGGGAACTAATGAAAAACTGTTTTTT; clone size: few; J gene: TRBJ1-4; V gene: TRBV6-5; D gene: TRBD1
CDR3 protein: CASRRGQGTSYEQYF; CDR3 DNA: TGTGCCAGCAGGCGGGGACAGGGAACGTCCTACGAGCAGTACTTC; clone size: .; J gene: TRBJ2-7; V gene: TRBV6-6; D gene: TRBD1
CDR3 protein: CASRANNEQFF; CDR3 DNA: TGTGCCAGCAGGGCCAACAATGAGCAGTTCTTC; clone size: .; J gene: TRBJ2-1; V gene: TRBV28; D gene: .
CDR3 protein: CASSDGDSQPQHF; CDR3 DNA: TGTGCCAGCAGTGACGGGGACTCTCAGCCCCAGCATTTT; clone size: .; J gene: TRBJ1-5; V gene: TRBV6-4; D gene: .
CDR3 protein: CASSLTGTGPYEQYF; CDR3 DNA: TGTGCCAGCAGTCTCACCGGGACTGGGCCCTACGAGCAGTACTTC; clone size: few; J gene: TRBJ2-7; V gene: TRBV27; D gene: .
CDR3 protein: CAWIVAGLGTEAFF; CDR3 DNA: TGTGCCTGGATCGTGGCCGGGTTGGGCACTGAAGCTTTCTTT; clone size: .; J gene: TRBJ1-1; V gene: TRBV30; D gene: .
CDR3 protein: CASASAGGPYEQYF; CDR3 DNA: TGTGCCAGTGCCTCAGCGGGAGGGCCGTACGAGCAGTACTTC; clone size: .; J gene: TRBJ2-7; V gene: TRBV19; D gene: TRBD2
CDR3 protein: CASSIIGGRGNTEAFF; CDR3 DNA: TGTGCCAGCAGTATCATAGGGGGCAGGGGGAACACTGAAGCTTTCTTT; clone size: .; J gene: TRBJ1-1; V gene: TRBV28; D gene: TRBD1
CDR3 protein: CASSIGRWERGLFF; CDR3 DNA: TGTGCCAGTAGTATAGGGAGGTGGGAACGAGGACTGTTCTTC; clone size: .; J gene: TRBJ2-1; V gene: TRBV19; D gene: .
CDR3 protein: CASSLAGSGNYGYTF; CDR3 DNA: TGTGCCAGCAGCTTAGCAGGGTCCGGTAACTATGGCTACACCTTC; clone size: .; J gene: TRBJ1-2; V gene: TRBV7-3; D gene: .